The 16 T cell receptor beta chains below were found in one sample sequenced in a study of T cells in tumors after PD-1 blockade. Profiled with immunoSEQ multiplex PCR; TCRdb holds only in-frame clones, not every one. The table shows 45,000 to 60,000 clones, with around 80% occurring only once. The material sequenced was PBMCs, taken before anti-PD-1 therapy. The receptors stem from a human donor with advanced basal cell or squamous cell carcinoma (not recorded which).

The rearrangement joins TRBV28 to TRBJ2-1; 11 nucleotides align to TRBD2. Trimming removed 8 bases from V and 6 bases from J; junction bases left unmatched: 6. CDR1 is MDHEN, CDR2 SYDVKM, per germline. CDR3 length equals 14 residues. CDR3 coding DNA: TGTGCCAGCTATACTAGCGGGGGCTCCAATGAGCAGTTCTTC. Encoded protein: CASYTSGGSNEQFF.

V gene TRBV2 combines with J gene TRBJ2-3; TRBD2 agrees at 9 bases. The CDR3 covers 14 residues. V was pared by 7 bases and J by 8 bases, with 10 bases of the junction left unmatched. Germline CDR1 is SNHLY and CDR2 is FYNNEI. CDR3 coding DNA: TGTGCCAGCACCGCTCAGCGGGGGGCCGCTACGCAGTATTTT. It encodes CASTAQRGAATQYF.

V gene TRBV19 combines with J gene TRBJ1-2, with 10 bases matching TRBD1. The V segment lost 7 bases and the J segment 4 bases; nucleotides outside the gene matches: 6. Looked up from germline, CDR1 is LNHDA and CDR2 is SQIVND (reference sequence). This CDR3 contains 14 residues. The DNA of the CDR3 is TGTGCCAGTAAGGGGACAGGGGCATCCTATGGCTACACCTTC. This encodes CASKGTGASYGYTF.

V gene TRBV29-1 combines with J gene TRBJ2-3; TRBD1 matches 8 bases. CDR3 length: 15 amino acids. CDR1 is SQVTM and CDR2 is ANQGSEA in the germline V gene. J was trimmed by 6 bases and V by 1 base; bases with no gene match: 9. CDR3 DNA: TGCAGCGTTGAAGGTCAGGGGGCATTTGGGGATACGCAGTATTTT. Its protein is CSVEGQGAFGDTQYF.

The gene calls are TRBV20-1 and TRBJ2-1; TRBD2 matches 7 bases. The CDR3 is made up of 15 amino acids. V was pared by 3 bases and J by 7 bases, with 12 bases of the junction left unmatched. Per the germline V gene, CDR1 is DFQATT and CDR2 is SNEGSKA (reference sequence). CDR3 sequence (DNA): TGCAGTGCTAGTTATCCTAGCGGAACACGAAATGAGCAGTTCTTC. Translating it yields CSASYPSGTRNEQFF.

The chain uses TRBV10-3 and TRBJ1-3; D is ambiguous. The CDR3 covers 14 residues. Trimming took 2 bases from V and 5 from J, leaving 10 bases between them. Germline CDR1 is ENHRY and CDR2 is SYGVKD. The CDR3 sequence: CAISEPGGRNTIYF. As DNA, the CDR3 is TGTGCCATCAGTGAGCCGGGAGGGAGAAACACCATATATTTT.

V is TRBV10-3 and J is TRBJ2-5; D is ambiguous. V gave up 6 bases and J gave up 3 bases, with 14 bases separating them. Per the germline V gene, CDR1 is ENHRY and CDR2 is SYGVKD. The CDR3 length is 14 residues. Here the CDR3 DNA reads TGTGCCATCAGCCATGCCGGGCCAAAAGAGACCCAGTACTTC. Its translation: CAISHAGPKETQYF.

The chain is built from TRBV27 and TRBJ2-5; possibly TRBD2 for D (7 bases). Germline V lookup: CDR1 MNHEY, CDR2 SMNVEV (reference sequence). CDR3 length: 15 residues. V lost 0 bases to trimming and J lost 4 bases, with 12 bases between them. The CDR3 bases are TGTGCCAGCAGTTTATCTGAGAGGGGGGGAGAGACCCAGTACTTC. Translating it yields CASSLSERGGETQYF.

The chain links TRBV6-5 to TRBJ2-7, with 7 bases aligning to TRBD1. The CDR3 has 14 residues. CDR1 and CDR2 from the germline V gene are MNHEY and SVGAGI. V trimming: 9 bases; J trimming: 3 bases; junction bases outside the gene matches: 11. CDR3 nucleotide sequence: TGTGCCAGTATCCTCGGACAGGACTTCTACGAGCAGTACTTC. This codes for CASILGQDFYEQYF.

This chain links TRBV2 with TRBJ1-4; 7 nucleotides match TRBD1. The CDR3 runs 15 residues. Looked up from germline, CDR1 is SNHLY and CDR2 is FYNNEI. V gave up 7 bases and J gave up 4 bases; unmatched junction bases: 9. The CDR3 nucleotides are TGTGCCAGCACAGGGACCGGGACAGTTAATGAAAAACTGTTTTTT. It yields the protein CASTGTGTVNEKLFF.

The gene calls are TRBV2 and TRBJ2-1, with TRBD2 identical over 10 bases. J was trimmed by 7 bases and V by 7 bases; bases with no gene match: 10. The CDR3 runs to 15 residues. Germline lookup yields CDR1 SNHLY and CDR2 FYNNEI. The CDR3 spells CASNPGVAGGNEQFF. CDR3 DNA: TGTGCCAGCAACCCCGGAGTAGCGGGAGGAAATGAGCAGTTCTTC. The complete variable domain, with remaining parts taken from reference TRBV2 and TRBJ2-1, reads EPEVTQTPSHQVTQMGQEVILRCVPISNHLYFYWYRQILGQKVEFLVSFYNNEISEKSEIFDDQFSVERPDGSNFTLKIRSTKLEDSAMYFCASNPGVAGGNEQFFGPGTRLTVL.

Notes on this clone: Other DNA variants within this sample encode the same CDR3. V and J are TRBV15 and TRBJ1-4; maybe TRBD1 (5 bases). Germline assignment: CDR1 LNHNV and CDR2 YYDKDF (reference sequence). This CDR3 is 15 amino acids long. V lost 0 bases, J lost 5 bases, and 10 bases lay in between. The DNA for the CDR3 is TGTGCCACCAGCAGAGATAAGGGGCAGAATGAAAAACTGTTTTTT. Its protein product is CATSRDKGQNEKLFF.

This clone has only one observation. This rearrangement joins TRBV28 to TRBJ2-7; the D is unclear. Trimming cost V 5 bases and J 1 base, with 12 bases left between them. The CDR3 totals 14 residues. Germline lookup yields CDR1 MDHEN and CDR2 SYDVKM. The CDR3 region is CASSGRADSYEQYF. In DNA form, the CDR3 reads TGTGCCAGCAGTGGACGGGCCGATTCCTACGAGCAGTACTTC.

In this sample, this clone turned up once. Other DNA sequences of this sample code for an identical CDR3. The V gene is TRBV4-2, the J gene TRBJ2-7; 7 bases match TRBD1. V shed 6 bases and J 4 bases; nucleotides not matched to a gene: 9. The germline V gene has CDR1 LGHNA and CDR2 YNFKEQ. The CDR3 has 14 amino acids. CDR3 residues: CASSQQGLGYEQYF. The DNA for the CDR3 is TGTGCCAGCAGTCAACAGGGGTTAGGGTACGAGCAGTACTTC.

CDR3 sequence reads: CASKQGGPFGYF. CDR3 DNA sequence: TGTGCCAGCAAGCAGGGCGGACCTTTCGGGTACTTC. The chain couples TRBV2 to TRBJ2-7; possible D gene TRBD1, 5 bases. This CDR3 is 12 amino acids long. V was clipped by 7 bases and J by 12 bases, with 19 bases between them. Per germline, CDR1 SNHLY and CDR2 FYNNEI.

CDR3 sequence (DNA): TGTGCCAGCAGCTTAGGCCAGCCAGGCACTGAAGCTTTCTTT. It is translated as CASSLGQPGTEAFF. V gene TRBV7-6 combines with J gene TRBJ1-1; D call uncertain. The germline V and J ends were trimmed by 1 base and 4 bases, with 10 bases remaining between them. The CDR3 has 14 residues. Germline CDR1 is SGHVS and CDR2 is FNYEAQ.